A selection of T cell receptor beta chains follows, all from one sample in a study of shared clonotypes between healthy human individuals. Only in-frame clones appear in the TCRdb table, and some are missing; sequencing was by immunoSEQ multiplex PCR. In the table there are about 2.4 million clones, approximately 93% of which are singletons. The specimen was naive CD4+ T cells from PBMCs. The source of these receptors is a man aged 18 to 29 in good health. Some clones in this sample may be carry-over from other donors' samples. Both conserved end residues are part of each CDR3. A D gene is named only where the DNA matches it firmly. Expanded clones get a size class; other rows say once, few or many, or leave the size out.

>TRBV19|-|TRBJ1-1|-
TGTGCCAGTAGTACGACATGGACGAACACTGAAGCTTTCTTT
CASSTTWTNTEAFF
>TRBV2|-|TRBJ1-1|-
TGTGCCAGCAGCCGTGCAGAGAACACTGAAGCTTTCTTT
CASSRAENTEAFF
>TRBV4-2|TRBD2|TRBJ2-3|-
TGTGCCAGCAGCAGGGACTACCCTAGCACAGATACGCAGTATTTT
CASSRDYPSTDTQYF
>TRBV5-6|TRBD2|TRBJ2-2|-
TGTGCCAGCAGCTGGGTTGGGACTAGCGGGGTGCATGGCACCGGGGAGCTGTTTTTT
CASSWVGTSGVHGTGELFF
>TRBV7-2|-|TRBJ2-7|-
TGTGCCAGCAGCTTAGTTCGCGGTTCCTCCTACGAGCAGTACTTC
CASSLVRGSSYEQYF
>TRBV6-1|-|TRBJ2-7|once
TGTGCCAGCGGACGGCGGGCGGTTACCTACGAGCAGTACTTC
CASGRRAVTYEQYF
>TRBV5-1|TRBD2|TRBJ2-7|-
TGCGCCAGCAGCTTGGAACTAGCGACCTACGAGCAGTACTTC
CASSLELATYEQYF
>TRBV18|TRBD2|TRBJ2-5|once
TGTGCCAGCTCACCCGACCACCGGACTAGCGGGAGTGAAGAGACCCAGTACTTC
CASSPDHRTSGSEETQYF
>TRBV28|-|TRBJ2-1|-
TGTGCCAGCAGTTCGGGACTGAGCTACAATGAGCAGTTCTTC
CASSSGLSYNEQFF
>TRBV11-3|TRBD2|TRBJ2-5|few
TGTGCCAGCAGCTCCGGACTAGCGGGGACGGGAGAGACCCAGTACTTC
CASSSGLAGTGETQYF
>TRBV4-1|-|TRBJ2-7|-
TGCGCCAGCAGCCAAGATGCGACCATCCACCGCTACGAGCAGTACTTC
CASSQDATIHRYEQYF
>TRBV5-8|-|TRBJ2-1|once
TGTGCCAGCAGTTCTGAACTGGACTCCGACTCTATTTACAATGAGCAGTTCTTC
CASSSELDSDSIYNEQFF
>TRBV4-1|-|TRBJ1-1|-
TGCGCCAGCAGCCTCTGGACGGCGAACACTGAAGCTTTCTTT
CASSLWTANTEAFF
>TRBV7-9|TRBD2|TRBJ2-2|once
TGTGCCAGCAGCCCTTGGACTAGCGGGAGACGGTTGAAGACCGGGGAGCTGTTTTTT
CASSPWTSGRRLKTGELFF
>TRBV7-9|TRBD2|TRBJ2-5|-
TGTGCCAGCCCGCCAGGCGGGAGAGGGCAAGAGACCCAGTACTTC
CASPPGGRGQETQYF
>TRBV6-5|TRBD1|TRBJ2-7|once
TGTGCCAGCAGTTCTGGACAGGTCACTACCTACGAGCAGTACTTC
CASSSGQVTTYEQYF
>TRBV5-6|TRBD1|TRBJ1-3|-
TGTGCCAGCAGCCCAGACAGGGGGAGCTCTGGAAACACCATATATTTT
CASSPDRGSSGNTIYF
>TRBV5-1|-|TRBJ2-7|-
TGCGCCAGCAGCTTGTCGGCAGGCAGCTCCTACGAGCAGTACTTC
CASSLSAGSSYEQYF
>TRBV5-1|-|TRBJ1-2|-
TGCGCCAGCACCCGGGATGGGATTTACACCTTC
CASTRDGIYTF
>TRBV25-1|-|TRBJ1-1|-
TGTGCCAGCAGTGACGGACATAACCGTGAAGCTTTCTTT
CASSDGHNREAFF
>TRBV11-2|-|TRBJ1-1|-
TGTGCCAGCAGCTTAGGAGGGAGTCGAAACACTGAAGCTTTCTTT
CASSLGGSRNTEAFF
>TRBV5-6|-|TRBJ2-7|-
TGTGCCAGCAGCCTAAGGGGCGGCTACCCCTACGAGCAGTACTTC
CASSLRGGYPYEQYF
>TRBV4-1|TRBD2|TRBJ2-1|-
TGCGCCAGCAGCCCGAGGACTAGCGGGATCTCCTACAATGAGCAGTTCTTC
CASSPRTSGISYNEQFF
>TRBV7-9|-|TRBJ1-1|-
TGTGCCAGCAGCTTACAAGTAGTCTCGACCAACACTGAAGCTTTCTTT
CASSLQVVSTNTEAFF
>TRBV6-5|TRBD2|TRBJ2-3|-
TGTGCCACAAAGCGGGAGGGCCTCCCAGATACGCAGTATTTT
CATKREGLPDTQYF
>TRBV5-4|TRBD2|TRBJ2-7|-
TGTGCCAGCAGCTTGGGGGCTCTAGCGGACAACTACGAGCAGTACTTC
CASSLGALADNYEQYF
>TRBV7-2|-|TRBJ1-3|-
TGTGCCAGCAGCTTAGACAGGCCCAACTCTGGAAACACCATATATTTT
CASSLDRPNSGNTIYF
>TRBV5-1|TRBD1|TRBJ1-5|few
TGCGCCAGCAGCTTGGTCGCAGGGGGGGGCCAGCCCCAGCATTTT
CASSLVAGGGQPQHF
>TRBV27|-|TRBJ2-7|-
TGTGCCAGCAGTAAAAGAGGGACTGAAACCTACGAGCAGTACTTC
CASSKRGTETYEQYF
>TRBV5-1|TRBD2|TRBJ2-1|-
TGCGCCAGCAGCACGGGGCTAGCGGACAATGAGCAGTTCTTC
CASSTGLADNEQFF
>TRBV4-2|TRBD1|TRBJ2-1|-
TGTGCCAGCAGCCAAGCCAACCAAGTAGGGGGCAGCTCCTACAATGAGCAGTTCTTC
CASSQANQVGGSSYNEQFF